This is a list of T cell receptor beta chains from one sample in a study of T-cell reconstitution after alpha-beta-depleted transplantation in children. TCRdb re-called the PCR reads with MiXCR, one entry per CDR3 protein. This repertoire shows fewer than 500,000 distinct CDR3 sequences, 43% found once; its top ten account for under 30%. The material sequenced was PBMCs, taken before TCRalphabeta/CD19-depleted stem cell transplant. These receptors were obtained from a girl under 10 years old with aplastic anemia, due to receive a stem cell transplant. Both conserved end residues are part of each CDR3. Each record gives: CDR3 DNA, CDR3 protein, V gene, D gene, clone size, J gene. D genes are given only for firm matches. Rows may omit the clone size; those that give it use once, few, many or a size class.

DNA: TGTGCCAGCAGTTTTTCTTCCGTGAACACCGGGGAGCTGTTTTTT
CDR3: CASSFSSVNTGELFF
V: TRBV28
D: .
size: .
J: TRBJ2-2

DNA: TGCAGCGTACGGTTAACGGGAGGGAACAATGAGCAGTTCTTC
CDR3: CSVRLTGGNNEQFF
V: TRBV29-1
D: TRBD2
size: many
J: TRBJ2-1

DNA: TGTGCCAGCCAAAGGGGAATAGGCACAGATACGCAGTATTTT
CDR3: CASQRGIGTDTQYF
V: TRBV12-3/TRBV12-4
D: .
size: .
J: TRBJ2-3

DNA: TGTGCCACCAGCAGAATGGGACTAGCGGAGACCCAGTACTTC
CDR3: CATSRMGLAETQYF
V: TRBV15
D: TRBD2
size: .
J: TRBJ2-5

DNA: TGCAGTGCGAGGGCGACTAGCGGACCCTACGAGCAGTACTTC
CDR3: CSARATSGPYEQYF
V: TRBV20-1
D: TRBD2
size: once
J: TRBJ2-7

DNA: TGTGCCAGCAGCTTACGGGACAGCCTCTCTGGAAACACCATATATTTT
CDR3: CASSLRDSLSGNTIYF
V: TRBV5-6
D: TRBD1
size: many
J: TRBJ1-3

DNA: TGTGCCAGCAGCTTCCAGGGATCCGGCGGGGAGCTGTTTTTT
CDR3: CASSFQGSGGELFF
V: TRBV7-3
D: .
size: .
J: TRBJ2-2

DNA: TGTGCCAGCAGCTTAGATTGGACCGACAATGAGCAGTTCTTC
CDR3: CASSLDWTDNEQFF
V: TRBV7-6
D: .
size: many
J: TRBJ2-1

DNA: TGTGCCAGCAGCCCCTCAGGGAACGAGCAGTACTTC
CDR3: CASSPSGNEQYF
V: TRBV6-5
D: .
size: few
J: TRBJ2-7

DNA: TGCAGTGCACCCGGGACAGGGGTCTTCCAGCCCCAGCATTTT
CDR3: CSAPGTGVFQPQHF
V: TRBV20-1
D: TRBD1
size: .
J: TRBJ1-5

DNA: TGCGCCAGCAGGGGACTAGCGTACCATGAGCAGTTCTTC
CDR3: CASRGLAYHEQFF
V: TRBV10-2
D: TRBD2
size: .
J: TRBJ2-1

DNA: TGCGCCAGCAGCTTGAGGTCCCACAGCTCCTACAATGAGCAGTTCTTC
CDR3: CASSLRSHSSYNEQFF
V: TRBV5-1
D: .
size: .
J: TRBJ2-1

DNA: TGTGCCAGCAGTGCCGGGACAGGTGGAGATACGCAGTATTTT
CDR3: CASSAGTGGDTQYF
V: TRBV7-2
D: TRBD1
size: .
J: TRBJ2-3

DNA: TGTGCCAGCAGTTTATACCCTAGTGGGAACACATATACGCAGTATTTT
CDR3: CASSLYPSGNTYTQYF
V: TRBV28
D: .
size: .
J: TRBJ2-3

DNA: TGTGCCAGCAGAGCGGTGGAGGCGGGGGGAGGGAAAGAGACCCAGTACTTC
CDR3: CASRAVEAGGGKETQYF
V: TRBV5-5
D: TRBD2
size: .
J: TRBJ2-5

DNA: TGTGCCAGCAGCCCAATGACAGGAATGGACAATGAGCAGTTCTTC
CDR3: CASSPMTGMDNEQFF
V: TRBV7-6
D: .
size: .
J: TRBJ2-1

DNA: TGTGCCAGCAGCCTGGAGGACCCCGGGGCCCAGTACTTC
CDR3: CASSLEDPGAQYF
V: TRBV12-3/TRBV12-4
D: .
size: few
J: TRBJ2-5

DNA: TGTGCCAGCAGCTTAAAAGCGGGTCTATCGGATGAGCAGTTCTTC
CDR3: CASSLKAGLSDEQFF
V: TRBV7-2
D: .
size: .
J: TRBJ2-1

DNA: TGTGCCAGCAGCTCCCAGGAGACTAATGAAAAACTGTTTTTT
CDR3: CASSSQETNEKLFF
V: TRBV7-8
D: .
size: few
J: TRBJ1-4

DNA: TGTGCCACCACCAAGCAGGTCCCTGGGGCGAACACCGGGGAGCTGTTTTTT
CDR3: CATTKQVPGANTGELFF
V: TRBV3-1
D: .
size: .
J: TRBJ2-2

DNA: TGTGCCAGCACCTCCGCGGGGACTAGCGGGTACCAAGAGACCCAGTACTTC
CDR3: CASTSAGTSGYQETQYF
V: TRBV7-8
D: TRBD2
size: .
J: TRBJ2-5

DNA: TGTGCCAGCAGCTTAAGCGGTGGACTAGCGGGGCTTGGAAATGAGCAGTTCTTC
CDR3: CASSLSGGLAGLGNEQFF
V: TRBV5-6
D: TRBD2
size: many
J: TRBJ2-1